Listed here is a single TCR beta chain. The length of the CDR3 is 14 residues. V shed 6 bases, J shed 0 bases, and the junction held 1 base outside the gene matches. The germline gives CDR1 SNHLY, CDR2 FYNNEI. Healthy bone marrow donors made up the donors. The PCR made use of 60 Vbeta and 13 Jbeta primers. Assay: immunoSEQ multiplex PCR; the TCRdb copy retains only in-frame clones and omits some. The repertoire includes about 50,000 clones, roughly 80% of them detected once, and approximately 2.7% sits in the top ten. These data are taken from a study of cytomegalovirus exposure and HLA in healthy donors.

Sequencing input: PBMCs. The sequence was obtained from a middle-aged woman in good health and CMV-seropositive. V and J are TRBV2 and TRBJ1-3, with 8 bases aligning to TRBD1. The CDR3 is CASSGTGSGNTIYF. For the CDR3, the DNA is TGTGCCAGCAGCGGGACAGGCTCTGGAAACACCATATATTTT.